The 26 T cell receptor beta chains below all came from one sample that was sequenced in a study of blood T cell repertoires in COVID-19. Assay used: immunoSEQ multiplex PCR; TCRdb lists only in-frame clones, some missing. Here the sample spans roughly 230,000 clones, around four fifths being singletons. The sequenced sample consisted of peripheral blood. Every receptor here comes from a man in his forties or fifties with active or convalescent COVID-19.

This clone was seen a single time. This rearrangement joins TRBV4-2 to TRBJ2-1, with 10 bases lining up with TRBD2. Trimming took 4 bases from V and 5 from J; bases not matched to a gene: 5. Germline lookup yields CDR1 LGHNA and CDR2 YNFKEQ. The CDR3 length is 15 residues. CDR3 residues: CASSPSGRKDNEQFF. The CDR3 coding sequence is TGTGCCAGCAGCCCTAGCGGGAGAAAGGACAATGAGCAGTTCTTC.

The chain recombines TRBV15 with TRBJ1-1; D is perhaps TRBD1 (6 bases). Trimming took off 3 bases at V and 9 bases at J, with 20 bases between the two ends. The CDR3 loop spans 15 amino acids. Germline CDR1 reads LNHNV; CDR2 reads YYDKDF (reference sequence). The CDR3 nucleotides are TGTGCCACCAGCAGCCGGGACAACTCAATACTAAAAGCTTTCTTT. Translating it yields CATSSRDNSILKAFF.

The rearrangement joins TRBV15 to TRBJ1-5, with no clear D. The germline V and J ends were trimmed by 1 base and 2 bases, with 15 bases remaining between them. The CDR3 has 17 amino acids. Germline CDR1 LNHNV, CDR2 YYDKDF (reference sequence). The CDR3, as DNA: TGTGCCACCAGCAGAGGGGGATCGCTTAGCGGCAATCAGCCCCAGCATTTT. It specifies CATSRGGSLSGNQPQHF.

The sample holds many counts of this clone. The chain links TRBV4-1 to TRBJ1-6; TRBD1 agrees at 10 bases. The CDR3 consists of 18 residues. With V trimmed by 6 bases and J by 2 bases, 10 bases remained unmatched. From germline, CDR1 is MGHRA and CDR2 YSYEKL. This chain's CDR3 is CASSSPGTGAAYNSPLHF. CDR3 sequence (DNA): TGCGCCAGCAGTTCACCCGGGACAGGGGCTGCCTATAATTCACCCCTCCACTTT.

The gene calls are TRBV6-4 and TRBJ2-7, with TRBD2 matching over 12 bases. The CDR3 has 15 amino acids. Germline loops: CDR1 MRHNA, CDR2 SNTAGT. Trimming removed 8 bases from V and 5 bases from J; junction bases left unmatched: 10. The CDR3 loop reads CASPGTSGPTHEQYF. The CDR3 nucleotides are TGTGCCAGCCCTGGGACTAGCGGGCCCACCCACGAGCAGTACTTC.

J is TRBJ1-1 and V is TRBV6-4, with D unclear. The CDR3 has 15 amino acids. The V and J ends lost 1 base and 1 base respectively, with 10 bases between them. In germline, CDR1 is MRHNA, CDR2 SNTAGT. CDR3 DNA: TGTGCCAGCAGTGACTTTGCCGGTGGGAACACTGAAGCTTTCTTT. It translates to CASSDFAGGNTEAFF.

This chain connects TRBV19 to TRBJ2-3; 7 nucleotides line up with TRBD1. Looked up from germline, CDR1 is LNHDA and CDR2 is SQIVND (reference sequence). This CDR3 has 16 residues. Trimming at V came to 4 bases and at J to 4 bases, leaving 11 bases not matched to a gene. The CDR3 here is CASSTYRQGYSDTQYF. In DNA form, the CDR3 reads TGTGCCAGTAGTACGTATAGACAGGGTTATTCAGATACGCAGTATTTT.

This chain's CDR3 is CASSLTKEGQAFF. The CDR3 DNA follows: TGTGCCAGCAGCTTGACTAAAGAGGGTCAGGCTTTCTTT. This sequence joins TRBV5-4 and TRBJ1-1; no definite D call. CDR1 and CDR2 from the germline V gene are SGHNT and YYREEE (reference sequence). The ends were cut back, 1 base at V and 11 bases at J, with 15 bases in the middle. The CDR3 extends over 13 amino acids.

The V gene is TRBV5-1, the J gene TRBJ2-7; D may be TRBD1 (6 bases). The V and J ends lost 5 bases and 0 bases respectively, with 18 bases between them. The CDR3 length is 16 residues. Germline loops: CDR1 SGHRS, CDR2 YFSETQ. The DNA of the CDR3 is TGCGCCAGCAGTACATCAACAGGGCTTTCCTCCTACGAGCAGTACTTC. Protein: CASSTSTGLSSYEQYF.

The rearrangement uses TRBV27 and TRBJ2-7, with TRBD1 matching over 9 bases. In germline, CDR1 is MNHEY, CDR2 SMNVEV (reference sequence). The trim removed 2 bases at V and 0 bases at J, leaving 17 bases unmatched. This CDR3 is 20 amino acids long. The CDR3 nucleotides read TGTGCCAGCAGTTTAATTGGGGTGGGACAGGGTGGTACCAGCTCCTACGAGCAGTACTTC. This gives the protein CASSLIGVGQGGTSSYEQYF.

The rearrangement links TRBV2 to TRBJ2-4; D is unclear. The CDR3 totals 15 residues. Deletions cut 4 bases from V and 0 bases from J, with 10 bases between. CDR1 is SNHLY and CDR2 is FYNNEI in the germline V gene. CDR3 in amino acids: CASSGLILAKNIQYF. The CDR3 coding sequence is TGTGCCAGCAGTGGACTGATACTAGCCAAAAACATTCAGTACTTC. Together with reference TRBV2 and TRBJ2-4, the CDR3 gives the full variable domain: EPEVTQTPSHQVTQMGQEVILRCVPISNHLYFYWYRQILGQKVEFLVSFYNNEISEKSEIFDDQFSVERPDGSNFTLKIRSTKLEDSAMYFCASSGLILAKNIQYFGAGTRLSVL.

The chain employs TRBV5-8 and TRBJ2-3; 7 bases are a match to TRBD2. The germline gives CDR1 SGHTS, CDR2 YDEGEE. Trimming cost V 3 bases and J 4 bases; bases outside gene matches: 5. The CDR3 has 14 residues. CDR3 sequence (DNA): TGTGCCAGCAGCTGGGGACTACTGGCAGATACGCAGTATTTT. It specifies CASSWGLLADTQYF.

This chain joins TRBV7-2 and TRBJ1-1; weak D call: TRBD1 (5 bases). V dropped 2 bases and J dropped 4 bases, with 17 bases sitting between them. The CDR3 runs to 16 residues. Germline assignment: CDR1 SGHTA and CDR2 FQGNSA. CDR3 nucleotide sequence: TGTGCCAGCAGCTTAAACGCGGCGGGGACTAGCACTGAAGCTTTCTTT. Amino acids: CASSLNAAGTSTEAFF.

This clone has a single count. The V and J genes are TRBV30 and TRBJ1-5, with no clear D. CDR1 is GTSNPN, CDR2 SVGIG, per germline (reference sequence). This CDR3 region has 12 residues. V lost 2 bases, J lost 1 base, and 3 bases lay in between. CDR3 amino acids: CAWSLSNQPQHF. CDR3 DNA: TGTGCCTGGAGTCTGAGCAATCAGCCCCAGCATTTT. Filled out from reference TRBV30 and TRBJ1-5, the complete variable domain reads SQTIHQWPATLVQPVGSPLSLECTVEGTSNPNLYWYRQAAGRGLQLLFYSVGIGQISSEVPQNLSASRPQDRQFILSSKKLLLSDSGFYLCAWSLSNQPQHFGDGTRLSIL.

The CDR3 DNA is TGTGCCACCAGTGACGGGGACAGGGGCTATGGCTACACCTTC. It codes for CATSDGDRGYGYTF. The chain carries TRBV24-1 and TRBJ1-2, with 10 bases lining up with TRBD1. The CDR3 covers 14 residues. The germline gives CDR1 KGHDR, CDR2 SFDVKD. Trimming cost V 4 bases and J 4 bases; bases outside gene matches: 2.

This clone has just one count. This chain joins TRBV4-2 and TRBJ1-1, with D unclear. This CDR3 has 13 amino acids. Trimming removed 1 base at V and 3 bases at J, with 6 bases between. Germline CDR1 is LGHNA and CDR2 is YNFKEQ. CDR3 nucleotide sequence: TGTGCCAGCAGCCAAGTCGGGGACACTGAAGCTTTCTTT. This gives the protein CASSQVGDTEAFF.

The chain couples TRBV27 to TRBJ2-5, with 11 bases lining up with TRBD2. J gave up 7 bases and V 4 bases, and 17 bases lay outside the gene matches. Looked up from germline, CDR1 is MNHEY and CDR2 is SMNVEV (reference sequence). This CDR3 contains 18 residues. The CDR3 is CASSSVQPGLAASGTQYF. CDR3 sequence (DNA): TGTGCCAGCAGTTCAGTTCAGCCGGGACTAGCGGCCTCAGGGACCCAGTACTTC.

This clone was seen a single time. DNA for the CDR3: TGTGCCTGGAGTGGAGGGGGCAGGGAGTTTGACGAGCAGTACTTC. It is translated as CAWSGGGREFDEQYF. The chain employs TRBV30 and TRBJ2-7, with 7 bases that match TRBD1. The CDR3 length is 15 residues. The germline V gene has CDR1 GTSNPN and CDR2 SVGIG (reference sequence). Germline trimming cut 1 base from V and 5 bases from J; bases unmatched to any gene: 11.

The chain has TRBV18 and TRBJ1-6; 9 bases agree with TRBD1. This CDR3 spans 16 amino acids. The V gene end was trimmed by 3 bases and the J gene end by 7 bases; junction bases not matched to a gene: 7. Germline V gene sequence: CDR1 KGHSH, CDR2 LQKENI. The CDR3 spells CASSPQGQGDNSPLHF. The CDR3 DNA reads as TGTGCCAGCTCACCTCAGGGACAGGGTGACAATTCACCCCTCCACTTT.

This clone rates as medium-sized. The rearrangement joins TRBV7-8 to TRBJ1-5; no firm D call. This CDR3 is built from 16 residues. CDR1 SGHVS and CDR2 FQNEAQ come from the germline V gene. V gave up 2 bases and J gave up 2 bases, with 13 bases separating them. The CDR3 loop reads CASSLMRVRGNQPQHF. For the CDR3, the DNA is TGTGCCAGCAGCTTAATGAGGGTGAGAGGCAATCAGCCCCAGCATTTT.

The rearrangement joins TRBV18 to TRBJ2-1; D uncertain. In germline, CDR1 is KGHSH, CDR2 LQKENI. The ends were cut back, 2 bases at V and 4 bases at J, with 6 bases in the middle. This CDR3 is built from 13 residues. In nucleotides, the CDR3 is TGTGCCAGCTCACCATCCCAATACAATGAGCAGTTCTTC. Its protein product is CASSPSQYNEQFF.

This clone was found a few times. The chain has TRBV6-4 and TRBJ1-2; D perhaps matches TRBD1 (5 bases). Germline-derived CDR1 and CDR2 are MRHNA and SNTAGT. The CDR3 totals 14 residues. Trimming cost V 3 bases and J 4 bases, with 12 bases left between them. The CDR3 protein is CASSEFDRGYGYTF. For the CDR3, the DNA is TGTGCCAGCAGTGAATTCGACAGAGGCTATGGCTACACCTTC.

The genes are TRBV5-6 and TRBJ1-1, with a weak D call TRBD1 (5 bases). CDR1 and CDR2 from the germline V gene are SGHDT and YYEEEE. Trimming stripped 0 bases from V and 0 bases from J, with 15 bases between. The CDR3 is made up of 17 amino acids. The CDR3 protein is CASSLAGGRTMNTEAFF. The DNA of the CDR3 is TGTGCCAGCAGCTTGGCCGGGGGTAGAACAATGAACACTGAAGCTTTCTTT.

As DNA, the CDR3 is TGTGCCAGCAGTGAAGATCCAGGGGGCAACGAAAAACTGTTTTTT. Amino acids: CASSEDPGGNEKLFF. This chain links TRBV6-1 with TRBJ1-4; 8 bases map to TRBD1. This CDR3 region has 15 residues. Germline trimming cut 1 base from V and 8 bases from J; bases unmatched to any gene: 6. The germline CDR1 and CDR2 sequences are MNHNS and SASEGT.

The chain employs TRBV15 and TRBJ1-6; 7 bases map to TRBD1. The CDR3 contains 17 residues. Trimming at V came to 4 bases and at J to 3 bases, leaving 9 bases not matched to a gene. Germline V gene sequence: CDR1 LNHNV, CDR2 YYDKDF (reference sequence). This CDR3 reads CATSIDRVSNYNSPLHF. DNA for the CDR3: TGTGCCACCAGCATAGACAGGGTATCAAACTATAATTCACCCCTCCACTTT.

The chain is built from TRBV7-2 and TRBJ1-5; maybe TRBD1 (5 bases). Trimming removed 0 bases at V and 4 bases at J, with 10 bases between. CDR1 and CDR2 (germline): SGHTA, FQGNSA. The CDR3 has 15 amino acids. CDR3: CASSLAKGPNQPQHF. In DNA form, the CDR3 reads TGTGCCAGCAGCTTAGCAAAGGGGCCGAATCAGCCCCAGCATTTT.